This is a list of T cell receptor beta chains from one sample in a study of shared clonotypes between healthy human individuals. The protocol was immunoSEQ multiplex PCR, while the TCRdb copy is restricted to in-frame clones and leaves out a portion. The table records hundreds of thousands of clones, around 67% of them present only once. Sequencing used memory CD4+ T cells sorted from blood. The receptor set was obtained from a young man in good health. Both conserved end residues are trimmed from each CDR3.

v_call	cdr3_aa
TRBV5-1	ASSLDRRNYGYT
TRBV5-6	ASRDLLKPNTQY
TRBV5-1	ASSSLADRTGELF
TRBV4-2	ASSRGTGDLGSEKLF
TRBV9	ASSPDRREYGYT
TRBV5-1	ASSLGASQETQY
TRBV11-2	ASSLTEVVTEAF
TRBV11-3	ASSQRGKEQY
TRBV5-4	ASSQSPAGASGELF
TRBV7-9	ASSNLAGMGLYEQY
TRBV5-4	ASSRGSTYNEQF
TRBV7-9	ASSLGLAGDPRSYNEQF
TRBV7-8	ASRSGRARNEQF
TRBV11-3	ASSRDSGGTNTGELF
TRBV4-2	ASSQERSSNYGYT
TRBV11-2	ASSAWGGVAEQY